This TCR beta chain was found in a study of OX40 agonist ivuxolimab in advanced cancers. Study-level points and caveats: In the 0.1 to 3.0 mg/kg range, CD4+ and CD8+ blood T cells had expanded clonally by week 6. CD8+ T cells were the subset that, on average, had more expanded clones than CD4+.

For this clone: Its antigen is undetermined.

Some clones are missing from TCRdb's copy, which holds only in-frame ones; the method was immunoSEQ multiplex PCR. The profile shows about 76,000 clones, around nine tenths of them singletons. Trimming pared 2 bases from V and 1 base from J, leaving 14 bases between. The germline V gene has CDR1 MNHNS and CDR2 SASEGT. This CDR3 spans 16 amino acids. V gene TRBV6-1 combines with J gene TRBJ1-1; D possibly corresponds to TRBD1 (5 bases). This TCR was sampled from an adult with an advanced solid tumor such as melanoma, head and neck, liver or kidney cancer. The source was CD4+ or CD8+ T cells sorted from blood, collected in a trial of the OX40 agonist ivuxolimab. As DNA, the CDR3 is TGTGCCAGCAGTGAAAGGGGCCGGGGGTCGAACACTGAAGCTTTCTTT. This codes for CASSERGRGSNTEAFF.